Listed below are T cell receptor beta chains from one sample, sequenced in a study of blood T cells in healthy people across ages. TCRdb used MiXCR to reprocess the 5' RACE reads, holding one entry per CDR3 protein. Of about 1.7 million distinct CDR3 sequences listed, roughly 30% are singletons. Sequencing was performed on blood. All receptors come from a woman aged 25 to 39 in good health. CDR3s include the opening cysteine and the closing phenylalanine or tryptophan. Each record gives: CDR3 protein, CDR3 DNA, J gene, V gene, clone size, D gene. D genes are given only for firm matches. Rows give clone size only sometimes, using once, few, many, or a class for an expanded clone.

CDR3aa: CASSLGTDDEQFF
CDR3nt: TGTGCCAGCAGTTTAGGGACAGATGATGAGCAGTTCTTC
j_gene: TRBJ2-1
v_gene: TRBV28
abundance: -
d_gene: TRBD1

CDR3aa: CSVVGRSYQETQYF
CDR3nt: TGCAGCGTTGTCGGCCGATCGTACCAAGAGACCCAGTACTTC
j_gene: TRBJ2-5
v_gene: TRBV29-1
abundance: -
d_gene: -

CDR3aa: CASSLRSRGGGNTEAFF
CDR3nt: TGCGCCAGCAGTTTGAGGTCCAGGGGTGGAGGGAACACTGAAGCTTTCTTT
j_gene: TRBJ1-1
v_gene: TRBV5-1
abundance: -
d_gene: -

CDR3aa: CSARSDREKLFF
CDR3nt: TGCAGTGCTAGATCGGACAGAGAAAAACTGTTTTTT
j_gene: TRBJ1-4
v_gene: TRBV20-1
abundance: -
d_gene: -

CDR3aa: CACSSGTSGGYEQYF
CDR3nt: TGTGCCTGCAGCTCTGGGACTAGCGGGGGCTACGAGCAGTACTTC
j_gene: TRBJ2-7
v_gene: TRBV7-9
abundance: -
d_gene: TRBD2

CDR3aa: CASRNRGSNTGELFF
CDR3nt: TGTGCCAGCAGGAACAGGGGGTCGAACACCGGGGAGCTGTTTTTT
j_gene: TRBJ2-2
v_gene: TRBV6-1
abundance: -
d_gene: TRBD1

CDR3aa: CASSLSESYGYTF
CDR3nt: TGTGCCAGCAGCTTATCAGAGTCCTATGGCTACACCTTC
j_gene: TRBJ1-2
v_gene: TRBV11-2
abundance: few
d_gene: -

CDR3aa: CASSPLDRGLETQYF
CDR3nt: TGTGCCAGCAGCCCACTGGACAGAGGATTAGAGACCCAGTACTTC
j_gene: TRBJ2-5
v_gene: TRBV4-2
abundance: many
d_gene: -

CDR3aa: CASSLSKNTGELFF
CDR3nt: TGTGCCAGCAGTTTATCTAAGAACACCGGGGAGCTGTTTTTT
j_gene: TRBJ2-2
v_gene: TRBV27
abundance: -
d_gene: -

CDR3aa: CASLGGRGYNEQFF
CDR3nt: TGTGCCAGTTTAGGTGGGAGGGGATACAATGAGCAGTTCTTC
j_gene: TRBJ2-1
v_gene: TRBV12-3/TRBV12-4
abundance: few
d_gene: TRBD2

CDR3aa: CASSLNPGLATRDTQYF
CDR3nt: TGCGCCAGCAGCTTAAATCCGGGACTAGCGACGAGAGATACGCAGTATTTT
j_gene: TRBJ2-3
v_gene: TRBV5-1
abundance: -
d_gene: TRBD2

CDR3aa: CASSSYSGLNTGELFF
CDR3nt: TGCGCCAGCAGCTCGTATAGCGGATTGAACACCGGGGAGCTGTTTTTT
j_gene: TRBJ2-2
v_gene: TRBV5-1
abundance: -
d_gene: -

CDR3aa: CASSLNRGIRLSYNEQFF
CDR3nt: TGTGCCAGCAGTCTCAACAGGGGGATAAGGCTCTCCTACAATGAGCAGTTCTTC
j_gene: TRBJ2-1
v_gene: TRBV27
abundance: -
d_gene: TRBD1

CDR3aa: CASSQDSQGQEAEAFF
CDR3nt: TGTGCCAGCAGCCAAGATAGCCAGGGCCAGGAGGCTGAAGCTTTCTTT
j_gene: TRBJ1-1
v_gene: TRBV3-1
abundance: once
d_gene: -

CDR3aa: CATSRDTAKTEAFF
CDR3nt: TGTGCCACCAGCAGAGATACCGCCAAGACTGAAGCTTTCTTT
j_gene: TRBJ1-1
v_gene: TRBV15
abundance: few
d_gene: -

CDR3aa: CASSLGGGSHYEQYF
CDR3nt: TGTGCCAGCAGCTTAGGTGGCGGGAGCCATTACGAGCAGTACTTC
j_gene: TRBJ2-7
v_gene: TRBV7-9
abundance: many
d_gene: TRBD2

CDR3aa: CASSLGLASPLHF
CDR3nt: TGTGCCAGCAGCTTAGGGTTAGCTTCACCCCTCCACTTT
j_gene: TRBJ1-6
v_gene: TRBV7-2
abundance: few
d_gene: -

CDR3aa: CASTTGQGHNEQFF
CDR3nt: TGTGCCAGCACGACGGGGCAGGGGCATAATGAGCAGTTCTTC
j_gene: TRBJ2-1
v_gene: TRBV7-9
abundance: -
d_gene: -

CDR3aa: CSALGGPGDSQYF
CDR3nt: TGCAGTGCTTTAGGGGGTCCGGGGGACAGCCAGTACTTC
j_gene: TRBJ2-7
v_gene: TRBV20-1
abundance: few
d_gene: -

CDR3aa: CASSHGTGAREQYF
CDR3nt: TGTGCCAGCAGCCATGGGACAGGGGCACGGGAGCAGTACTTC
j_gene: TRBJ2-7
v_gene: TRBV3-1
abundance: few
d_gene: TRBD1

CDR3aa: CSALRGLGANVLTF
CDR3nt: TGCAGTGCTCTCAGGGGGCTCGGGGCCAACGTCCTGACTTTC
j_gene: TRBJ2-6
v_gene: TRBV20-1
abundance: few
d_gene: TRBD1

CDR3aa: CASSPSQTQYF
CDR3nt: TGTGCCAGCAGTCCGAGCCAGACCCAGTACTTC
j_gene: TRBJ2-5
v_gene: TRBV12-3/TRBV12-4
abundance: many
d_gene: -

CDR3aa: CASSQGVSGSYEQYF
CDR3nt: TGTGCCAGCAGCCAAGGAGTTAGCGGGAGCTACGAGCAGTACTTC
j_gene: TRBJ2-7
v_gene: TRBV14
abundance: many
d_gene: TRBD2

CDR3aa: CASSPRAQETQYF
CDR3nt: TGTGCCAGCAGCCCCCGGGCCCAAGAGACCCAGTACTTC
j_gene: TRBJ2-5
v_gene: TRBV18
abundance: many
d_gene: -

CDR3aa: CSARDEYTEAFF
CDR3nt: TGCAGTGCTAGAGATGAATACACTGAAGCTTTCTTT
j_gene: TRBJ1-1
v_gene: TRBV20-1
abundance: -
d_gene: -

CDR3aa: CASSITGTSAYGYTF
CDR3nt: TGTGCCAGCAGCATCACAGGGACGTCGGCCTATGGCTACACCTTC
j_gene: TRBJ1-2
v_gene: TRBV9
abundance: -
d_gene: -

CDR3aa: CASSRTSGRGDTQYF
CDR3nt: TGCGCCAGCAGCCGAACTAGCGGGAGAGGAGATACGCAGTATTTT
j_gene: TRBJ2-3
v_gene: TRBV4-3
abundance: many
d_gene: TRBD2

CDR3aa: CASNRGVDTQYF
CDR3nt: TGTGCCAGCAACAGGGGGGTCGATACGCAGTATTTT
j_gene: TRBJ2-3
v_gene: TRBV12-3/TRBV12-4
abundance: -
d_gene: TRBD1

CDR3aa: CASSFGGGQKNEQFF
CDR3nt: TGTGCCAGCAGCTTCGGAGGGGGGCAGAAAAATGAGCAGTTCTTC
j_gene: TRBJ2-1
v_gene: TRBV5-5
abundance: -
d_gene: -

CDR3aa: CVSSPGGGGPNEQFF
CDR3nt: TGTGTCAGCAGCCCGGGTGGGGGGGGCCCCAATGAGCAGTTCTTC
j_gene: TRBJ2-1
v_gene: TRBV5-4
abundance: -
d_gene: -

CDR3aa: CASSLEGPNIQYF
CDR3nt: TGCGCCAGCAGCTTGGAGGGCCCAAACATTCAGTACTTC
j_gene: TRBJ2-4
v_gene: TRBV5-1
abundance: many
d_gene: -

CDR3aa: CASSFVELPYEQYF
CDR3nt: TGTGCCAGCAGTTTCGTTGAGCTCCCCTACGAGCAGTACTTC
j_gene: TRBJ2-7
v_gene: TRBV28
abundance: few
d_gene: -

CDR3aa: CASCEWRTGGYTF
CDR3nt: TGTGCCAGCTGTGAATGGCGGACTGGAGGCTACACCTTC
j_gene: TRBJ1-2
v_gene: TRBV2
abundance: -
d_gene: -

CDR3aa: CASSFGQGGRNQPQHF
CDR3nt: TGTGCCAGCAGCTTCGGACAGGGCGGGCGCAATCAGCCCCAGCATTTT
j_gene: TRBJ1-5
v_gene: TRBV7-9
abundance: -
d_gene: TRBD1

CDR3aa: CASSTLSGREAHEQYF
CDR3nt: TGTGCCAGCAGTACCCTTAGCGGGAGGGAGGCGCACGAGCAGTACTTC
j_gene: TRBJ2-7
v_gene: TRBV7-6
abundance: -
d_gene: TRBD2

CDR3aa: CASSRRAWEETQYF
CDR3nt: TGTGCCAGCAGCCGTAGGGCCTGGGAAGAGACCCAGTACTTC
j_gene: TRBJ2-5
v_gene: TRBV3-1
abundance: -
d_gene: -

CDR3aa: CASSLATSRVDNEQFF
CDR3nt: TGCGCCAGCAGCTTGGCGACTAGCAGGGTTGACAATGAGCAGTTCTTC
j_gene: TRBJ2-1
v_gene: TRBV5-1
abundance: few
d_gene: TRBD2

CDR3aa: CASIGPPTEAFF
CDR3nt: TGTGCCAGCATAGGCCCCCCCACTGAAGCTTTCTTT
j_gene: TRBJ1-1
v_gene: TRBV6-5
abundance: once
d_gene: -

CDR3aa: CASSSGTGGSEGYCYTF
CDR3nt: TGTGCCAGCAGTTCCGGGACAGGGGGCTCTGAGGGCTATTGCTACACCTTC
j_gene: TRBJ1-2
v_gene: TRBV12-3/TRBV12-4
abundance: -
d_gene: TRBD1

CDR3aa: CASRRLGTSGETQYF
CDR3nt: TGTGCCAGCAGACGACTAGGGACTAGCGGCGAGACCCAGTACTTC
j_gene: TRBJ2-5
v_gene: TRBV12-3/TRBV12-4
abundance: -
d_gene: TRBD2

CDR3aa: CAIRNYSEYNEQYF
CDR3nt: TGTGCCATCAGGAATTATAGCGAGTACAATGAGCAGTACTTC
j_gene: TRBJ2-7
v_gene: TRBV10-3
abundance: few
d_gene: -

CDR3aa: CASMRQAGGGDTQYF
CDR3nt: TGTGCCAGCATGCGGCAGGCTGGCGGGGGCGATACGCAGTATTTT
j_gene: TRBJ2-3
v_gene: TRBV12-3/TRBV12-4
abundance: -
d_gene: -

CDR3aa: CASSRRQGANQPQHF
CDR3nt: TGTGCCAGCAGCCGCCGACAGGGGGCAAATCAGCCCCAGCATTTT
j_gene: TRBJ1-5
v_gene: TRBV3-1
abundance: few
d_gene: TRBD1

CDR3aa: CASSDSGSGDIQYF
CDR3nt: TGTGCCAGCAGTGACTCGGGTAGCGGGGACATTCAGTACTTC
j_gene: TRBJ2-4
v_gene: TRBV6-4
abundance: many
d_gene: TRBD2

CDR3aa: CSARDPQSLRAGELFF
CDR3nt: TGCAGTGCTAGAGACCCCCAGAGCCTCCGCGCTGGGGAGCTGTTTTTT
j_gene: TRBJ2-2
v_gene: TRBV20-1
abundance: -
d_gene: -

CDR3aa: CSARDPSRGGHNEQFF
CDR3nt: TGCAGTGCTAGAGACCCTTCGCGGGGGGGCCACAATGAGCAGTTCTTC
j_gene: TRBJ2-1
v_gene: TRBV20-1
abundance: few
d_gene: TRBD2

CDR3aa: CATRIGYEQYF
CDR3nt: TGTGCCACCAGGATTGGATACGAGCAGTACTTC
j_gene: TRBJ2-7
v_gene: TRBV7-9
abundance: many
d_gene: -

CDR3aa: CASSQVENYGYTF
CDR3nt: TGCGCCAGCAGCCAAGTTGAAAACTATGGCTACACCTTC
j_gene: TRBJ1-2
v_gene: TRBV4-1
abundance: few
d_gene: -

CDR3aa: CSAEPGTGVYEQYF
CDR3nt: TGCAGCGCCGAACCGGGGACAGGGGTATACGAGCAGTACTTC
j_gene: TRBJ2-7
v_gene: TRBV29-1
abundance: few
d_gene: TRBD1

CDR3aa: CASSAWTSGPKITQYF
CDR3nt: TGTGCCAGCAGCGCCTGGACTAGCGGGCCGAAAATTACGCAGTATTTT
j_gene: TRBJ2-3
v_gene: TRBV7-9
abundance: few
d_gene: TRBD2

CDR3aa: CASSLELANTQYF
CDR3nt: TGCGCCAGTAGCTTGGAACTAGCAAATACGCAGTATTTT
j_gene: TRBJ2-3
v_gene: TRBV5-1
abundance: -
d_gene: -

CDR3aa: CASSLGWETSYEQYF
CDR3nt: TGCGCCAGCAGCTTGGGGTGGGAGACCTCCTACGAGCAGTACTTC
j_gene: TRBJ2-7
v_gene: TRBV5-1
abundance: few
d_gene: -

CDR3aa: CASTNRMRKQFF
CDR3nt: TGTGCCAGCACCAACCGCATGCGGAAGCAGTTCTTC
j_gene: TRBJ2-1
v_gene: TRBV12-3/TRBV12-4
abundance: -
d_gene: -

CDR3aa: CASSLSPQTGEQYF
CDR3nt: TGCGCCAGCAGCTTGAGCCCTCAAACCGGCGAGCAGTACTTC
j_gene: TRBJ2-7
v_gene: TRBV5-1
abundance: -
d_gene: -